A single sample is the source of the 5 T cell receptor beta chains below, sequenced in a study of beta chain features in type 1 diabetes. Isolated RNA was reverse transcribed in full, so expressed TCRB transcripts were sequenced. Assay used: immunoSEQ multiplex PCR; TCRdb lists only in-frame clones, some missing. The sample records almost 350,000 clones, 7.5% to 9% being singletons. The sample comprised central memory CD4+ T cells from blood. The receptors here all came from a woman aged 18-29 years in good health.

V is TRBV7-2 and J is TRBJ2-5, with 8 bases lining up with TRBD2. The CDR3 covers 14 residues. V shed 8 bases and J 5 bases; nucleotides not matched to a gene: 10. Germline V lookup: CDR1 SGHTA, CDR2 FQGNSA. CDR3 region: CASGSGEGAETQYF. The CDR3 DNA reads as TGTGCCAGCGGTAGCGGGGAAGGAGCGGAGACCCAGTACTTC.

In this sample, this clone turned up a few times. The V call is TRBV7-9, the J call TRBJ2-1; the D gene could be TRBD1 or TRBD2 (6 bases each). This CDR3 is built from 15 residues. The V end lost 2 bases, the J end lost 8 bases, and 16 bases lay between the germline ends. Germline V gives CDR1 SEHNR, CDR2 FQNEAQ (reference sequence). Here the CDR3 reads CASSLKRTGGDEQFF. For the CDR3, the DNA is TGTGCCAGCAGCTTAAAAAGAACCGGGGGCGATGAGCAGTTCTTC.

This chain joins TRBV11-2 and TRBJ2-1; 7 bases are a match to TRBD2. CDR1 and CDR2 (germline): SGHAT, FQNNGV. This CDR3 has 16 amino acids. J lost 5 bases, V lost 5 bases, and 12 bases had no gene match. CDR3: CASSRGVTSRDNEQFF. CDR3 nucleotide sequence: TGTGCCAGCAGCCGGGGTGTGACTAGCCGGGACAATGAGCAGTTCTTC.

This rearrangement joins TRBV27 to TRBJ2-7; D perhaps matches TRBD1 (5 bases). The CDR3 spans 15 residues. The germline V gene encodes CDR1 MNHEY and CDR2 SMNVEV (reference sequence). Deletions cut 4 bases from V and 7 bases from J, with 20 bases between. The CDR3: CASSSGGAGMWEQYF. CDR3 bases: TGTGCCAGCAGTTCCGGTGGGGCAGGGATGTGGGAGCAGTACTTC.

A few counts support this clone. This chain uses TRBV7-6 with TRBJ1-4; 10 positions agree with TRBD1. This CDR3 is 17 amino acids long. Trimming removed 5 bases from V and 5 bases from J; junction bases left unmatched: 11. Germline V lookup: CDR1 SGHVS, CDR2 FNYEAQ. The CDR3, as DNA: TGTGCCAGCAGCCCGATAAGCGGGACAGGGGCCAATGAAAAACTGTTTTTT. It yields the protein CASSPISGTGANEKLFF.